The present T cell receptor (beta chain) was sequenced within a study of blood T cell repertoires in COVID-19 (TCRdb year 2020). Regarding the research as a whole: Samples covering the acute and convalescent phases of COVID-19 were provided by collaborators in the United States, Italy and Spain. The material from the prospective study consisted of cDNA or gDNA derived from T cells, B-cell-depleted T cells, or PBMCs. Deeply sampled blood TCRbeta repertoires from subjects exposed to, actively infected with, or recovered from COVID-19 were included in the dataset. The repertoires were released in a freely available public database meant as a resource for research on the immune response to SARS-CoV-2. Samples came from the ongoing ImmuneRACE study (first 160 participants) plus 1,254 subjects from 6 global collaborators. Sample metadata almost always included a de-identified subject ID, COVID-19 status, age in years and sex. Where available, HLA class I and class II types were obtained from metadata supplied by the sample provider rather than from assay-based typing.

Points the paper makes about the study in general: How much clinical and demographic metadata was included differed by source and by participant, and the metadata was provided uncurated.

CDR1 and CDR2 are drawn from the germline V gene: SNHLY, FYNNEI. Spanning cysteine to phenylalanine, the CDR3 consists of 12 amino acids. The sequence is cut down to CDR3 DNA, 36 bases in frame from base 1. Points on this clone: There is no known antigen for this receptor. One end of the junction does not line up with germline, which may come from a read error.

TCRbeta CDR3 regions were amplified from genomic DNA by means of the immunoSEQ Assay, a bias-controlled multiplex PCR. Concerning the study's data processing: Nucleated cell counts per sample were estimated from amplification of reference gene primers within the assay. To quantify the absolute abundance of each unique TCRbeta CDR3 rearrangement, sequence reads were collapsed and filtered. For each sample, productive Simpson clonality was calculated as the square root of Simpson's diversity index over productive rearrangements. In its TCRdb copy, this immuneACCESS table keeps in-frame sequences only and misses some clones. Where compared with another copy, unresolved V genes explain less than half of these, and the others have no known cause. The D gene and trimming were derived from the DNA, and the V and J assignments and clone size from that table. Across this sample there are about 110,000 clones, with nearly 85% seen only once. In total, the top ten clones hold roughly 7% of the sample.

Whole blood was collected in K2EDTA tubes by collaborating institutions according to the institutions' own protocols. Collaborator samples were shipped for TCRbeta analysis as frozen whole blood, isolated PBMCs, or DNA extracted from either sample type. The sample was peripheral blood. The TCR sequence derives from a woman in her 50s with acute or convalescent COVID-19. The chain was built from TRBV2 and TRBJ2-4, with TRBD2 identical over 7 junction bases. The CDR3 region: CASSDRAGTHLF. DNA sequence: TGTGCCAGCAGTGATCGAGCGGGGACCCACCTATTC.